The rows below give T cell receptor beta chains drawn from one sample of a study of OX40 agonist ivuxolimab in advanced cancers. Sequencing was performed with immunoSEQ multiplex PCR; in TCRdb, only in-frame clones are kept and a portion is missing. The sample holds 20,000 to 25,000 clones, roughly 80% seen once. Specimen: CD4+ or CD8+ T cells sorted from blood, collected in a trial of the OX40 agonist ivuxolimab. Receptors originate from an adult with an advanced solid tumor such as melanoma, head and neck, liver or kidney cancer. Both conserved end residues are part of each CDR3. A D gene is named only where the DNA matches it firmly. Some rows have no size entry. The others give once, few or many, or a class for an expanded clone.

clone size	D gene	J gene	V gene	CDR3 protein	CDR3 DNA
NA	NA	TRBJ2-7	TRBV6-1	CASSETISYEQYF	TGTGCCAGCAGTGAAACGATCTCCTACGAGCAGTACTTC
NA	TRBD1	TRBJ2-2	TRBV7-9	CATQGALAFGELFF	TGTGCCACTCAGGGGGCGCTTGCCTTCGGGGAGCTGTTTTTT
NA	NA	TRBJ1-2	TRBV6-6	CASSYEGGRYYGYTF	TGTGCCAGCAGTTATGAGGGGGGGAGGTACTATGGCTACACCTTC
NA	NA	TRBJ1-2	TRBV28	CASSPGTVGYTF	TGTGCCAGCAGTCCCGGGACGGTTGGCTACACCTTC
NA	NA	TRBJ2-7	TRBV7-2	CASSHQNYEQYF	TGTGCCAGCAGCCATCAAAACTACGAGCAGTACTTC
NA	TRBD2	TRBJ2-3	TRBV10-2	CASSVGRADTQYF	TGCGCCAGCAGTGTAGGGAGGGCAGATACGCAGTATTTT
NA	TRBD1	TRBJ2-7	TRBV2	CASSSRTGGHEQYF	TGTGCCAGCAGTAGCCGGACAGGGGGTCACGAGCAGTACTTC
once	NA	TRBJ2-5	TRBV6-1	CASSVEGAGETQYF	TGTGCCAGCAGTGTGGAGGGAGCAGGAGAGACCCAGTACTTC
once	NA	TRBJ2-5	TRBV6-5	CASSYLGGDLQETQYF	TGTGCCAGCAGTTACTTAGGCGGAGACCTCCAAGAGACCCAGTACTTC
NA	TRBD2	TRBJ2-1	TRBV27	CASRPTSGRFNEQFF	TGTGCCAGCAGACCTACTAGCGGGAGATTCAATGAGCAGTTCTTC
NA	NA	TRBJ1-1	TRBV10-3	CAISESVRASEAFF	TGTGCCATCAGTGAGTCGGTAAGGGCCTCGGAAGCTTTCTTT
NA	NA	TRBJ2-3	TRBV5-5	CASSLIAADTDTQYF	TGTGCCAGCAGCTTGATAGCGGCCGACACAGATACGCAGTATTTT
NA	NA	TRBJ1-5	TRBV15	CATSTVGNQPQHF	TGTGCCACCAGCACGGTCGGGAATCAGCCCCAGCATTTT
NA	TRBD2	TRBJ2-5	TRBV7-9	CASSHRGLAVQETQYF	TGTGCCAGCAGCCACAGAGGACTAGCGGTCCAAGAGACCCAGTACTTC
NA	NA	TRBJ2-1	TRBV7-2	CASSLQGNGQFF	TGTGCCAGCAGCTTACAAGGAAATGGGCAGTTCTTC
NA	NA	TRBJ2-5	TRBV4-2	CASSFRGQETQYF	TGTGCCAGCAGCTTCCGAGGTCAAGAGACCCAGTACTTC
NA	NA	TRBJ2-7	TRBV9	CASSGRTEEQYF	TGTGCCAGCAGCGGGAGGACTGAAGAGCAGTACTTC
NA	TRBD1	TRBJ1-2	TRBV18	CASSPPGTGYGYTF	TGTGCCAGCTCACCACCAGGGACAGGGTATGGCTACACCTTC
once	NA	TRBJ2-7	TRBV5-1	CASSPKTGVSYEQYF	TGCGCCAGCAGTCCCAAGACAGGCGTGTCCTACGAGCAGTACTTC
NA	TRBD2	TRBJ2-1	TRBV27	CASSLAGGTNEQFF	TGTGCCAGCAGTTTAGCGGGAGGGACCAATGAGCAGTTCTTC
few	NA	TRBJ1-5	TRBV19	CASSLGAGSNQPQHF	TGTGCCAGTAGTCTCGGAGCAGGAAGCAATCAGCCCCAGCATTTT
NA	TRBD1	TRBJ2-7	TRBV28	CASSFWGTGEEYEQYF	TGTGCCAGCAGTTTCTGGGGGACAGGGGAGGAGTACGAGCAGTACTTC
NA	NA	TRBJ2-1	TRBV6-5	CASSYSSGLNNEQFF	TGTGCCAGCAGTTACTCTAGCGGCCTTAACAATGAGCAGTTCTTC
NA	TRBD1	TRBJ1-4	TRBV2	CASSRSGTVRNEKLFF	TGTGCCAGCAGTAGATCAGGGACAGTGAGGAATGAAAAACTGTTTTTT
NA	NA	TRBJ2-7	TRBV7-9	CASSPKPPAVYEQYF	TGTGCCAGCAGCCCGAAACCCCCAGCGGTCTACGAGCAGTACTTC
NA	NA	TRBJ2-5	TRBV6-5	CASSYSPSGVETQYF	TGTGCCAGCAGTTACTCCCCGAGCGGCGTGGAGACCCAGTACTTC
once	NA	TRBJ1-2	TRBV7-6	CASSLGRQDSYTF	TGTGCCAGCAGCTTGGGGCGACAGGATAGCTACACCTTC
NA	TRBD2	TRBJ2-7	TRBV30	CAWSVLGGEQYF	TGTGCCTGGAGTGTACTGGGGGGGGAGCAGTACTTC
NA	NA	TRBJ1-2	TRBV6-1	CASSDYGYTF	TGTGCCAGCAGTGACTATGGCTACACCTTC
NA	TRBD2	TRBJ2-7	TRBV5-6	CASSSSVALAASYEQYF	TGTGCCAGCAGCTCCTCTGTAGCACTAGCGGCATCCTACGAGCAGTACTTC
NA	TRBD2	TRBJ2-1	TRBV9	CASGREGPYNEQFF	TGTGCCAGCGGACGGGAGGGCCCCTACAATGAGCAGTTCTTC
NA	NA	TRBJ2-7	TRBV5-1	CASSRAASGTPAYEQYF	TGCGCCAGCAGCCGGGCGGCTTCCGGGACACCTGCCTACGAGCAGTACTTC
once	NA	TRBJ1-1	TRBV27	CASSLLTNTEAFF	TGTGCCAGCAGTTTATTGACAAACACTGAAGCTTTCTTT
NA	NA	TRBJ2-7	TRBV11-3	CASSLVRAPRDF	TGTGCCAGCAGCTTAGTGCGGGCTCCTCGGGACTTC
NA	NA	TRBJ2-1	TRBV29-1	CSVEGLRYNEQFF	TGCAGCGTTGAAGGACTACGATACAATGAGCAGTTCTTC
NA	NA	TRBJ1-5	TRBV28	CASSLVVNQPQHF	TGTGCCAGCAGTCTGGTGGTAAATCAGCCCCAGCATTTT
once	NA	TRBJ2-1	TRBV11-3	CASSLRDNEQFF	TGTGCCAGCAGCTTGAGAGATAATGAGCAGTTCTTC
NA	NA	TRBJ2-7	TRBV27	CASRTGLNEQYF	TGTGCCAGCAGAACAGGGCTAAACGAGCAGTACTTC
few	TRBD1	TRBJ2-7	TRBV10-2	CASSQDRGWVEQYF	TGCGCCAGCAGCCAAGACAGGGGTTGGGTCGAGCAGTACTTC
NA	TRBD1	TRBJ2-2	TRBV12-5	CASGPGGYTGELFF	TGTGCTAGTGGTCCAGGGGGATACACCGGGGAGCTGTTTTTT
NA	TRBD2	TRBJ2-5	TRBV28	CASSSPLLRTSGRRETQYF	TGTGCCAGCAGTTCCCCCCTCCTTAGGACTAGCGGGAGGAGGGAGACCCAGTACTTC
NA	TRBD1	TRBJ2-3	TRBV23-1	CATRQGCTDTQYF	TGCGCCACCAGACAGGGGTGCACAGATACGCAGTATTTT
NA	TRBD1	TRBJ1-5	TRBV19	CASSWQGGNQPQHF	TGTGCCAGTAGTTGGCAGGGGGGCAATCAGCCCCAGCATTTT